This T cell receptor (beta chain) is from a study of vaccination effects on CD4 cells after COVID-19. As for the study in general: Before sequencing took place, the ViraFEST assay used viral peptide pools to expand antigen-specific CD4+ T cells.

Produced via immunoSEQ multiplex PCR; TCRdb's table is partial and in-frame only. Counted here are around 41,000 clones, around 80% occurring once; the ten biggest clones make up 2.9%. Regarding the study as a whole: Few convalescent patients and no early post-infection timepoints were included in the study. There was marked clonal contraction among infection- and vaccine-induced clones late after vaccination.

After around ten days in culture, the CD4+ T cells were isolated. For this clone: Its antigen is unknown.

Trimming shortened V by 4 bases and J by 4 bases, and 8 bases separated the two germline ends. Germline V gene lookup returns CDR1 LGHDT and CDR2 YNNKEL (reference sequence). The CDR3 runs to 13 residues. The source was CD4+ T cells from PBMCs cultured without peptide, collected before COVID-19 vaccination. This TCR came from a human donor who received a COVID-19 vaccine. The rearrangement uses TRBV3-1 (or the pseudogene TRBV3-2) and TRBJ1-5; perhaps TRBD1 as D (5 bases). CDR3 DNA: TGTGCCAGCAGCCGACAGTTAAATCAGCCCCAGCATTTT. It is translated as CASSRQLNQPQHF.